This T cell receptor (beta chain) was profiled in a study of blood T cells in healthy people across ages. A second about 7 to 12 cycle PCR used barcoded and J-beta primers. TCRdb analysed the 5' RACE reads with MiXCR anew, one entry per CDR3 protein. Among 800,000 to 950,000 distinct CDR3 sequences listed, 25% to 30% were seen once. Separately, the same data were catalogued under a study of T cells of mothers and their children. From that second work: Addition of sample barcodes and 2-4 random nucleotides occurred through the M1S primer of the second PCR.

Sequenced sample: blood. The receptor was isolated from a woman aged 40 to 55 in good health.

For the CDR3, the DNA is TGCGCCAGCAGCTTGGAAGCCCCCGCGATGAACACTGAAGCTTTCTTT. It yields the protein CASSLEAPAMNTEAFF. The chain uses TRBV5-1 and TRBJ1-1; the D is unclear. The ends were cut back, 0 bases at V and 0 bases at J, with 12 bases in the middle. The CDR3 runs 16 residues. CDR1 SGHRS and CDR2 YFSETQ come from the germline V gene.